The rows below give T cell receptor beta chains drawn from one sample of a study of Graves' ophthalmopathy and Graves' hyperthyroidism. TCRdb re-called the multiplex PCR reads through MiXCR, storing one row per CDR3 protein. This table holds roughly 170,000 distinct CDR3 sequences, roughly two fifths found once. Source material: peripheral blood. The source is a man aged 30 to 45 with Graves' ophthalmopathy. Both conserved end residues are part of each CDR3. The order of the fields is J gene, V gene, D gene, clone size, CDR3 protein, CDR3 DNA. D genes are given only for firm matches. Size is stated for part of the rows, as once, few or many counts, or as a class when the clone is expanded.

TRBJ2-7	TRBV28	TRBD2	-	CASSEGLAPSYEQYF	TGTGCCAGCAGCGAGGGACTAGCGCCTTCCTACGAGCAGTACTTC
TRBJ1-3	TRBV10-1	TRBD1	-	CASNPGQGMDGNTIYF	TGCGCCAGCAACCCTGGACAGGGAATGGATGGAAACACCATATATTTT
TRBJ1-1	TRBV6-1	-	-	CAAQGPYTEAFF	TGTGCCGCCCAGGGACCTTACACTGAAGCTTTCTTT
TRBJ2-5	TRBV7-8	TRBD2	-	CASSQRVASGGLVETQYF	TGTGCCAGCAGCCAAAGAGTGGCGAGCGGGGGGCTAGTAGAGACCCAGTACTTC
TRBJ1-2	TRBV2	TRBD1	many	CASTLDRGQGYGYTF	TGTGCCAGCACCCTTGACAGGGGGCAGGGCTATGGCTACACCTTC
TRBJ1-1	TRBV24-1	-	many	CATSDGGRVNTEAFF	TGTGCCACCAGTGATGGGGGCAGAGTGAACACTGAAGCTTTCTTT
TRBJ1-5	TRBV29-1	-	many	CSVAGAYQPQHF	TGCAGCGTTGCAGGGGCCTATCAGCCCCAGCATTTT
TRBJ2-2	TRBV11-2	-	many	CASSLFTSGELFF	TGTGCCAGCAGCTTATTCACTTCCGGGGAGCTGTTTTTT
TRBJ2-5	TRBV15	-	many	CATSRDRGETQYF	TGTGCCACCAGCAGAGATAGGGGGGAGACCCAGTACTTC
TRBJ2-6	TRBV12-3/TRBV12-4	-	many	CASSYSGANVLTF	TGTGCCAGCAGTTACTCTGGGGCCAACGTCCTGACTTTC
TRBJ1-6	TRBV30	-	few	CALGEGQDNSPLHF	TGTGCCCTGGGGGAAGGGCAGGACAATTCACCCCTCCACTTT
TRBJ1-2	TRBV24-1	TRBD1	many	CATSDPRDSYGYTF	TGTGCCACCAGTGATCCCCGGGACAGCTATGGCTACACCTTC
TRBJ1-2	TRBV10-1	-	-	CASSPFGSPSSF	TGCGCCAGCAGCCCATTCGGGAGTCCCTCAAGCTTC
TRBJ1-1	TRBV12-3/TRBV12-4	-	-	CASSLGTINTEAFF	TGTGCCAGCAGTTTGGGGACAATAAACACTGAAGCTTTCTTT
TRBJ1-5	TRBV20-1	-	-	CSATPTGPNQPQHF	TGCAGTGCTACTCCAACGGGCCCCAATCAGCCCCAGCATTTT
TRBJ2-7	TRBV19	-	many	CASSPAGHSYEQYF	TGTGCCAGTAGTCCGGCCGGGCACTCCTACGAGCAGTACTTC
TRBJ1-2	TRBV7-2	-	many	CASSFHSGNTF	TGTGCCAGCAGCTTCCACAGTGGTAACACCTTC
TRBJ2-4	TRBV29-1	-	many	CSVEAQPAKNIQYF	TGCAGCGTTGAAGCTCAACCAGCCAAAAACATTCAGTACTTC
TRBJ2-7	TRBV12-5	TRBD1	-	CASGPLLTGESYEQYF	TGTGCTAGTGGTCCTCTTCTTACAGGGGAAAGCTACGAGCAGTACTTC
TRBJ2-5	TRBV27	TRBD2	-	CASSGLAEEETQYF	TGTGCCAGCAGCGGACTAGCGGAAGAAGAGACCCAGTACTTC
TRBJ2-3	TRBV11-1	-	many	CASSSDTGVTDTQYF	TGTGCCAGCAGCTCAGACACCGGCGTGACAGATACGCAGTATTTT
TRBJ2-7	TRBV6-1	-	-	CASILDTSTYEQYF	TGTGCCAGCATCCTAGACACCTCAACCTACGAGCAGTACTTC
TRBJ1-5	TRBV6-2/TRBV6-3	-	-	CASSYSLHQPQHF	TGTGCCAGCAGTTACTCGCTGCATCAGCCCCAGCATTTT
TRBJ1-2	TRBV11-3	TRBD1	many	CASSLARTGFGYTF	TGTGCCAGCAGCTTAGCCCGGACAGGGTTTGGCTACACCTTC
TRBJ2-2	TRBV6-1	TRBD2	-	CVGAGGKGGELFF	TGTGTAGGAGCGGGAGGCAAGGGCGGGGAGCTGTTTTTT
TRBJ2-5	TRBV24-1	-	few	CATSGPWSKTQYF	TGTGCCACCAGTGGCCCTTGGTCCAAGACCCAGTACTTC
TRBJ2-7	TRBV29-1	TRBD1	many	CSVSGTDSYEQYF	TGCAGCGTTTCCGGGACAGACTCCTACGAGCAGTACTTC
TRBJ1-6	TRBV12-3/TRBV12-4	TRBD1	-	CASSPTGTGDSPLHF	TGTGCCAGCAGTCCCACCGGGACAGGGGATTCACCCCTCCACTTT
TRBJ1-2	TRBV3-1	-	many	CASSQEDGGRNYGYTF	TGTGCCAGCAGCCAAGAGGACGGGGGCCGGAACTATGGCTACACCTTC
TRBJ2-7	TRBV12-3/TRBV12-4	TRBD1	many	CASSQGGPDEQYF	TGTGCCAGCAGTCAAGGGGGCCCGGACGAGCAGTACTTC
TRBJ1-5	TRBV27	-	-	CASHRRGGGQPQHF	TGTGCCAGCCATCGACGCGGGGGAGGTCAGCCCCAGCATTTT
TRBJ2-7	TRBV29-1	-	many	CSVEGSHLSGYEQYF	TGCAGCGTTGAGGGCAGTCACTTATCGGGCTACGAGCAGTACTTC
TRBJ1-2	TRBV6-1	TRBD1	once	CASSESGTGGSYGYTF	TGTGCCAGCAGTGAATCCGGGACAGGGGGTTCCTATGGCTACACCTTC
TRBJ2-5	TRBV6-1	-	-	CASKGGGETQYF	TGTGCCAGCAAGGGAGGGGGAGAGACCCAGTACTTC
TRBJ1-1	TRBV10-1	-	-	CASRRGAGRVWDTEAFF	TGCGCCAGCAGGAGAGGGGCAGGCAGAGTTTGGGACACTGAAGCTTTCTTT
TRBJ2-5	TRBV12-3/TRBV12-4	-	-	CASSLSPGETQYF	TGTGCCAGCAGTTTGAGTCCGGGGGAGACCCAGTACTTC
TRBJ1-1	TRBV27	-	many	CASSFAGQGLITEAFF	TGTGCCAGCAGTTTCGCCGGGCAGGGGTTAATCACTGAAGCTTTCTTT
TRBJ2-5	TRBV9	-	-	CASSVGGEQETQYF	TGTGCCAGCAGCGTAGGAGGAGAACAAGAGACCCAGTACTTC
TRBJ2-5	TRBV27	TRBD2	many	CASSSVASGRGETQYF	TGTGCCAGCAGTTCAGTGGCTAGCGGGAGGGGAGAGACCCAGTACTTC
TRBJ1-5	TRBV5-1	-	many	CASSWGDGQPQHF	TGCGCCAGCAGCTGGGGGGATGGACAGCCCCAGCATTTT
TRBJ1-1	TRBV12-3/TRBV12-4	-	-	CASSLGTAEAFF	TGTGCCAGCAGTCTAGGGACGGCTGAAGCTTTCTTT
TRBJ2-5	TRBV12-3/TRBV12-4	TRBD2	few	CASSPAGGPGTQYF	TGTGCCAGCAGCCCAGCGGGAGGGCCGGGGACCCAGTACTTC
TRBJ2-5	TRBV5-1	-	many	CASSLARGLWETQYF	TGCGCCAGCAGCTTGGCTCGGGGGTTATGGGAGACCCAGTACTTC
TRBJ2-7	TRBV6-1	-	-	CASSDPTKTIGYF	TGTGCCAGCAGTGATCCAACGAAGACGATAGGGTACTTC
TRBJ2-7	TRBV4-2	TRBD2	few	CASSQVSGGPIEQYF	TGTGCCAGCAGCCAAGTGTCGGGAGGGCCTATCGAGCAGTACTTC
TRBJ1-1	TRBV12-3/TRBV12-4	TRBD1	-	CASNAPGQGIMNTEAFF	TGTGCCAGCAACGCGCCGGGACAGGGTATCATGAACACTGAAGCTTTCTTT
TRBJ2-7	TRBV20-1	TRBD2	-	CSANPLTSGTYEQYF	TGCAGTGCTAATCCGCTTACTAGCGGGACCTACGAGCAGTACTTC
TRBJ1-2	TRBV28	-	many	CASSPGPSGYTF	TGTGCCAGCAGCCCCGGCCCTAGTGGCTACACCTTC
TRBJ1-1	TRBV12-3/TRBV12-4	-	many	CASSFWSLGNTEAFF	TGTGCCAGCAGTTTTTGGTCCTTGGGGAACACTGAAGCTTTCTTT
TRBJ2-4	TRBV2	-	many	CASTTSPINIQYF	TGTGCCAGCACGACCAGTCCGATAAACATTCAGTACTTC
TRBJ2-5	TRBV20-1	-	many	CSAGGVGETQYF	TGCAGTGCCGGCGGAGTGGGAGAGACCCAGTACTTC
TRBJ2-7	TRBV11-3	TRBD1	-	CASSLVAGGGDEQYF	TGTGCCAGCAGCTTAGTGGCAGGGGGCGGAGACGAGCAGTACTTC
TRBJ2-5	TRBV27	-	many	CASSLRGAGDWETQYF	TGTGCCAGCAGTTTAAGGGGCGCCGGGGATTGGGAGACCCAGTACTTC
TRBJ2-5	TRBV7-2	TRBD1	many	CASTLQGESETQYF	TGTGCCAGCACTCTCCAGGGGGAGTCGGAGACCCAGTACTTC